A selection of T cell receptor beta chains follows, all from one sample in a study of OX40 agonist ivuxolimab in advanced cancers. The table came from immunoSEQ multiplex PCR; TCRdb's copy has only in-frame clones and leaves some out. The repertoire has around 73,000 clones, around 89% of them found once; the top ten carry approximately 10%. This material consisted of CD4+ or CD8+ T cells sorted from blood, taken in a trial of the OX40 agonist ivuxolimab. These receptors all stem from an adult with an advanced solid tumor such as melanoma, head and neck, liver or kidney cancer. Each CDR3 is given with its conserved first and last residue. The order of the fields is J gene, clone size, D gene, V gene, CDR3 protein, CDR3 DNA. A D gene is named only where the DNA matches it firmly. Part of the rows lack a size; the others show once, few, many or a class for expanded clones.

TRBJ2-7 | . | . | TRBV28 | CASSLHRVYEQYF | TGTGCCAGCAGCCTTCACCGGGTATACGAGCAGTACTTC
TRBJ2-6 | . | . | TRBV14 | CASSQDRFGTSGANVLTF | TGTGCCAGCAGCCAAGACCGGTTTGGGACTTCTGGGGCCAACGTCCTGACTTTC
TRBJ2-1 | . | TRBD2 | TRBV14 | CASSPSGSTYNEQFF | TGTGCCAGCAGCCCTAGCGGGAGTACCTACAATGAGCAGTTCTTC
TRBJ2-1 | . | . | TRBV30 | CAWSVGSEQFF | TGTGCCTGGAGTGTGGGGAGTGAGCAGTTCTTC
TRBJ2-7 | . | TRBD2 | TRBV5-8 | CAPGAGGRYEQYF | TGTGCTCCCGGGGCGGGAGGTCGGTACGAGCAGTACTTC
TRBJ2-1 | . | TRBD2 | TRBV27 | CASSQAGGYNEQFF | TGTGCCAGCAGTCAAGCGGGGGGATACAATGAGCAGTTCTTC
TRBJ2-1 | . | . | TRBV7-9 | CASSLTTGLSAFYEQFF | TGTGCCAGCAGCTTAACAACCGGGCTTAGCGCCTTTTATGAGCAGTTCTTC
TRBJ2-2 | once | . | TRBV29-1 | CSAGTTPPGELFF | TGCAGCGCCGGAACTACCCCCCCCGGGGAGCTGTTTTTT
TRBJ2-7 | . | TRBD1 | TRBV29-1 | CSVDGGTGDYEQYF | TGCAGCGTTGATGGAGGGACAGGGGACTACGAGCAGTACTTC
TRBJ2-5 | . | TRBD1 | TRBV7-9 | CASSPRTGVSQETQYF | TGTGCCAGCAGCCCCCGGACAGGGGTTTCTCAAGAGACCCAGTACTTC
TRBJ1-1 | . | . | TRBV4-1 | CASSPGLRQTTEAFF | TGCGCCAGCAGCCCGGGCCTAAGGCAGACCACTGAAGCTTTCTTT
TRBJ2-5 | . | . | TRBV7-9 | CASSSAWETQYF | TGTGCCAGCAGCTCTGCCTGGGAGACCCAGTACTTC
TRBJ2-2 | . | TRBD2 | TRBV5-1 | CASKQGLADTGELFF | TGCGCCAGCAAGCAAGGGCTAGCGGACACCGGGGAGCTGTTTTTT
TRBJ1-1 | . | . | TRBV5-1 | CASSFQGKPEAFF | TGCGCCAGCAGCTTTCAGGGCAAGCCTGAAGCTTTCTTT
TRBJ2-3 | few | . | TRBV2 | CASSDYTGPFTDTQYF | TGTGCCAGCAGTGATTATACGGGACCCTTCACAGATACGCAGTATTTT
TRBJ1-5 | . | . | TRBV10-3 | CAISEPSQGFDQPQHF | TGTGCCATCAGTGAGCCGTCTCAGGGTTTCGATCAGCCCCAGCATTTT
TRBJ2-7 | . | TRBD1 | TRBV30 | CAWTGTGFYEQYF | TGTGCCTGGACCGGGACAGGGTTTTACGAGCAGTACTTC
TRBJ2-1 | . | TRBD2 | TRBV13 | CASSPSGRGGYNEQFF | TGTGCCAGCAGCCCTAGCGGGAGGGGGGGATACAATGAGCAGTTCTTC
TRBJ2-7 | . | TRBD2 | TRBV28 | CASSSLAGGPYEQYF | TGTGCCAGCAGTTCATTAGCGGGAGGGCCCTACGAGCAGTACTTC
TRBJ1-2 | . | . | TRBV11-1 | CASSSSQGGYTF | TGTGCCAGCAGTTCATCCCAGGGGGGCTACACCTTC
TRBJ1-2 | . | . | TRBV9 | CASSVDPGPSDGYTF | TGTGCCAGCAGCGTAGATCCCGGTCCTTCGGACGGCTACACCTTC
TRBJ1-5 | . | . | TRBV6-5 | CASSYGEGVQPQHF | TGTGCCAGCAGTTACGGGGAGGGGGTTCAGCCCCAGCATTTT